This T cell receptor beta chain is from a study of CD8 T cells in ankylosing spondylitis. Findings of the study overall: For ankylosing spondylitis blood, a TCR beta motif of several highly homologous variants appeared characteristic.

TCRdb used MiXCR to reprocess the 5' RACE reads, holding one entry per CDR3 protein. The repertoire consists of 500,000 to 650,000 distinct CDR3 sequences, with roughly 5.2% occurring once and the leading ten covering under 4.5%. J lost 2 bases, V lost 3 bases, and 5 bases had no gene match. Germline V gene lookup returns CDR1 SGHNT and CDR2 YYREEE (reference sequence). This CDR3 has 14 amino acids. This clonotype was seen at least ten times. Its matching antigen is unknown. Material for sequencing was blood, either unsorted or a sorted T cell fraction (not recorded which). The origin of this receptor is a male donor with ankylosing spondylitis. The rearrangement links TRBV5-4 to TRBJ2-7; 7 nucleotides line up with TRBD1. The CDR3 sequence: CASSSQGITYEQYF. The DNA of the CDR3 is TGTGCCAGCAGCTCACAGGGGATCACCTACGAGCAGTACTTC.